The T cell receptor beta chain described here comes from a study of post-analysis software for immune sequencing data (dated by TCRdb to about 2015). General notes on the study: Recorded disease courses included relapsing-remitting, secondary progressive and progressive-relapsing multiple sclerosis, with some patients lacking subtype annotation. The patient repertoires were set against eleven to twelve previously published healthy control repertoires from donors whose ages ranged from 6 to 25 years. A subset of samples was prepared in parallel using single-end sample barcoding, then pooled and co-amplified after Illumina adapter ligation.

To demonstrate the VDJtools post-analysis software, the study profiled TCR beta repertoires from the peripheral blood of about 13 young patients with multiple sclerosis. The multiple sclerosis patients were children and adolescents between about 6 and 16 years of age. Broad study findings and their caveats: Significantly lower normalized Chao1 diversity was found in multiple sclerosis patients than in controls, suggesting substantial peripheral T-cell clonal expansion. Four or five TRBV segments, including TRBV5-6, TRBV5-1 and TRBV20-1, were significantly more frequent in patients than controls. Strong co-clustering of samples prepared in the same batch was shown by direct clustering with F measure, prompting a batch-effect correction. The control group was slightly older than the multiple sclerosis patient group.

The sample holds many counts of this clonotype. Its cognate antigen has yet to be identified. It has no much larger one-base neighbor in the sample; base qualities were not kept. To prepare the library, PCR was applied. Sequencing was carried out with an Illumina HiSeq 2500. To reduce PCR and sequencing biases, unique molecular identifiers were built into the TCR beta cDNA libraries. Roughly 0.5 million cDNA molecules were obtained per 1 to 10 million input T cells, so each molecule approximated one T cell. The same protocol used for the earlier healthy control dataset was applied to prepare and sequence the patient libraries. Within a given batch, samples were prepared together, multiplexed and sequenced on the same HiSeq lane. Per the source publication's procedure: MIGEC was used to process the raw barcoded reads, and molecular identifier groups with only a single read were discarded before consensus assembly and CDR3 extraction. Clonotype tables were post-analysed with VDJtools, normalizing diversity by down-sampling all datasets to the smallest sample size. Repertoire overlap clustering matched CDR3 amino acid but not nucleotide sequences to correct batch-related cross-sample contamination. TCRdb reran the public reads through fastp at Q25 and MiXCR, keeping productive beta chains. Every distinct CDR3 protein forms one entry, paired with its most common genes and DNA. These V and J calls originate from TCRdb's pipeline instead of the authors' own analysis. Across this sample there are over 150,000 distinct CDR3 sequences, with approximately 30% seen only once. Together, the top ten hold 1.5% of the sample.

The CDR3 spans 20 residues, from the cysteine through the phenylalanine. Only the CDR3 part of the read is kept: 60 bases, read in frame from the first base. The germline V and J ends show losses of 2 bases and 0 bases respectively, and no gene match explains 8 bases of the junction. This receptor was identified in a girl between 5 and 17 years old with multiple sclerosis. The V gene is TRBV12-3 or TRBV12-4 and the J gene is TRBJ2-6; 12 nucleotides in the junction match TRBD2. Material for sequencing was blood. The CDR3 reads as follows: CASSLPRTSGTRSGANVLTF. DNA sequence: TGTGCCAGCAGTTTACCCCGGACTAGCGGGACGCGCTCTGGGGCCAACGTCCTGACTTTC.